This T cell receptor beta chain is drawn from a study of blood T cell repertoires in COVID-19. Assay used: immunoSEQ multiplex PCR; TCRdb lists only in-frame clones, some missing. This sample carries 150,000 to 200,000 clones, 86% of them seen once, and the ten largest clones take roughly 8%. Looked up from germline, CDR1 is SGHKS and CDR2 is YYEKEE (reference sequence). V was pared by 0 bases and J by 4 bases, with 11 bases of the junction left unmatched. The CDR3 has 17 residues. The sequenced sample was peripheral blood. The receptor's source is a man aged 60-69 years with acute or convalescent COVID-19. The chain joins TRBV5-5 to TRBJ2-5; 8 bases agree with TRBD2. The CDR3 DNA reads TGTGCCAGCAGCTTGGCGCCGGGAGGGCCCTCTGGAGAGACCCAGTACTTC. Protein: CASSLAPGGPSGETQYF.